This T cell receptor beta chain is drawn from a study of cytomegalovirus exposure and HLA in healthy donors. Study results and caveats: Through in vitro validation, three CMV-associated chains were shown to be specific for CMV antigens. Sequences of the TCR beta chain were said to predict the HLA-A and HLA-B alleles of most subjects accurately.

Germline values: CDR1 MNHEY, CDR2 SMNVEV (reference sequence). The CDR3 has 12 residues. The V gene lost 8 bases and the J gene lost 3 bases, with 11 bases spanning the gap. Use of 60 Vbeta and 13 Jbeta primers characterized the PCR. TCRdb's copy holds only in-frame clones and misses some; the assay was immunoSEQ multiplex PCR. The sample yields some 98,000 clones, more than 60% seen once. A note on this clone: Its antigen is still unknown.

Sequencing input: PBMCs. This clonotype was sampled from a man between 18 and 29 years old in good health and CMV-seropositive. J is TRBJ2-7 and V is TRBV27; a weak D match, TRBD1 (6 bases). In nucleotides, the CDR3 is TGTGCCAGCCTGGACAGCAACTACGAGCAGTACTTC. The encoded protein is CASLDSNYEQYF.